The next 20 T cell receptor beta chains were all read from a single sample in a study of T cell repertoires in cytomegalovirus infection. TCRdb used MiXCR to reprocess the reads, holding one entry per CDR3 protein. This table holds around 740,000 distinct CDR3 sequences, less than 40% found once. Sequenced material: PBMCs. The receptors originated from a human donor in good health (CMV status not recorded). Some clones in this sample may be carry-over from other donors' samples.

To note about this clonotype: This may be a read error, as it is one base from a much larger clone. V and J are TRBV4-1 and TRBJ2-3; 10 nucleotides match TRBD2. V trimming: 4 bases; J trimming: 6 bases; junction bases outside the gene matches: 10. CDR3 length: 16 amino acids. Germline assignment: CDR1 MGHRA and CDR2 YSYEKL. CDR3 in amino acids: CASSLPERGGSDTQYF. CDR3 nucleotide sequence: TGCGCCAGCAGCCTCCCTGAGCGGGGGGGCAGTGATACGCAGTATTTT.

This chain joins TRBV15 and TRBJ2-7; 9 bases fit TRBD2. The V segment lost 1 base and the J segment 0 bases; nucleotides outside the gene matches: 4. Germline-derived CDR1 and CDR2 are LNHNV and YYDKDF (reference sequence). The CDR3 contains 16 residues. CDR3: CATSRVLAGTSYEQYF. The CDR3 nucleotides are TGTGCCACCAGCAGAGTTCTAGCGGGGACCTCCTACGAGCAGTACTTC.

This clonotype was detected only a few times. The genes are TRBV7-6 and TRBJ2-3; D is possibly TRBD1 (6 bases). Germline loops: CDR1 SGHVS, CDR2 FNYEAQ. The CDR3 runs to 16 residues. The V end lost 6 bases, the J end lost 4 bases, and 20 bases lay between the germline ends. This chain's CDR3 is CASSPQGRTVPDTQYF. CDR3 in DNA: TGTGCCAGCAGTCCGCAGGGCAGGACAGTCCCAGATACGCAGTATTTT.

This clonotype was observed many times. The chain recombines TRBV7-6 with TRBJ2-7; possibly TRBD2 for D (6 bases). Trimming cost V 5 bases and J 7 bases, with 15 bases left between them. In germline, CDR1 is SGHVS, CDR2 FNYEAQ. The CDR3 is made up of 13 amino acids. The CDR3 nucleotides are TGTGCCAGCAGCCCGTCCCCTAGCGTGGAGCAGTACTTC. Residues: CASSPSPSVEQYF.

About this clonotype itself: As the CDR3 is not closed by the conserved phenylalanine or tryptophan, this likely results from a read error. V gene TRBV6-1 combines with J gene TRBJ2-3; either TRBD1 or TRBD2 may supply D (5 bases each). The V and J ends lost 4 bases and 4 bases respectively, with 12 bases between them. Germline CDR1 and CDR2: MNHNS and SASEGT. The CDR3 totals 14 residues. The CDR3 is CASSGGVTADTQYL. In DNA form, the CDR3 reads TGTGCCAGCAGTGGAGGGGTCACTGCAGATACGCAGTATTTG.

The V call is TRBV10-3, the J call TRBJ2-7; 9 bases fit TRBD1. The CDR3 runs 14 residues. From germline, CDR1 is ENHRY and CDR2 SYGVKD. With V trimmed by 4 bases and J by 5 bases, 6 bases remained unmatched. This chain's CDR3 is CAISATGGVDEQYF. The CDR3 region has the DNA TGTGCCATCAGTGCGACAGGGGGAGTGGACGAGCAGTACTTC.

The rearrangement joins TRBV11-3 to TRBJ1-1; 7 bases are a match to TRBD1. This CDR3 is 15 amino acids long. V shed 4 bases and J 1 base; nucleotides not matched to a gene: 6. Per germline, CDR1 SGHNT and CDR2 YENEEA. CDR3 amino acids: CASSYTGTENTEAFF. In nucleotides, the CDR3 is TGTGCCAGCAGCTACACCGGGACAGAGAACACTGAAGCTTTCTTT.

The chain couples TRBV2 to TRBJ1-5, with 8 positions matching TRBD1. Germline loops: CDR1 SNHLY, CDR2 FYNNEI. Trimming at V came to 7 bases and at J to 6 bases, leaving 11 bases not matched to a gene. The CDR3 is 15 amino acids. CDR3 region: CASNRLAGGSQPQHF. In nucleotides, the CDR3 is TGTGCCAGCAACCGTTTGGCAGGGGGCAGTCAGCCCCAGCATTTT.

The V gene is TRBV20-1, the J gene TRBJ1-4; D remains unclear. Looked up from germline, CDR1 is DFQATT and CDR2 is SNEGSKA (reference sequence). Between the trimmed V and J ends, which lost 8 bases and 8 bases, there was a span of 18 bases. CDR3 length equals 13 residues. The CDR3 bases are TGCAGTTCGAGGGAGCCAGCCCTCGAAAAACTGTTTTTT. It translates to CSSREPALEKLFF.

This clonotype was counted many times. The chain employs TRBV7-2 and TRBJ1-2; D remains ambiguous. This CDR3 is 12 amino acids long. Germline CDR1 SGHTA, CDR2 FQGNSA. Trimming removed 4 bases from V and 6 bases from J, with 9 bases in between. The CDR3 DNA reads TGTGCCAGCAGCTCTCCTGGGGATGGCTACACCTTC. This encodes CASSSPGDGYTF. Looking up the rest from reference TRBV7-2 and TRBJ1-2 gives the full variable domain: GAGVSQSPSNKVTEKGKDVELRCDPISGHTALYWYRQSLGQGLEFLIYFQGNSAPDKSGLPSDRFSAERTGGSVSTLTIQRTQQEDSAVYLCASSSPGDGYTFGSGTRLTVV.

This clonotype turned up a few times. This chain connects TRBV12-3 or TRBV12-4 to TRBJ1-4, with D perhaps TRBD1 (5 bases). This CDR3 has 14 amino acids. Trimming left V 4 bases short and J 8 bases short, with 14 bases between. Here the CDR3 DNA reads TGTGCCAGCAGTTGGTCGGGGGGTTCCGAAAAACTGTTTTTT. It translates to CASSWSGGSEKLFF.

About this clonotype itself: This may be a read error, as it is one base from a much larger clone. The chain combines TRBV7-3 with TRBJ1-1; D is uncertain. The CDR3 totals 13 residues. In germline, CDR1 is SGHTA, CDR2 FQGTGA. CDR3 loop: CASSLNENTEDFF. The CDR3 DNA is TGTGCCAGCAGTCTGAATGAGAACACTGAAGATTTCTTT.

This clonotype was seen a few times. The rearrangement links TRBV20-1 to TRBJ1-6, with a tentative D call TRBD1 (5 bases). V was pared by 3 bases and J by 7 bases, with 16 bases between. The CDR3 sequence is 15 residues long. Germline V gene data show CDR1 as DFQATT and CDR2 as SNEGSKA (reference sequence). CDR3 protein: CSASYGAGVNSPLHF. For the CDR3, the DNA is TGCAGTGCTAGTTACGGGGCTGGAGTGAATTCACCCCTCCACTTT.

This clonotype was detected many times. The chain couples TRBV7-2 to TRBJ1-2, with D possibly TRBD1 on 5 matching bases. Germline-derived CDR1 and CDR2 are SGHTA and FQGNSA. V lost 5 bases and J 3 bases, leaving 13 bases between the germline ends. The length of the CDR3 is 14 residues. The CDR3 reads CASSPGHGYYGYTF. The CDR3 DNA reads TGTGCCAGCAGCCCCGGACACGGCTACTATGGCTACACCTTC.

This clonotype was found a few times. The CDR3 sequence is CSVATLWRDTQYF. Here the CDR3 DNA reads TGCAGCGTTGCCACCCTGTGGAGGGATACGCAGTATTTT. The J gene is TRBJ2-3, the V gene TRBV29-1, with D tentatively TRBD2 (5 bases). Deletions cut 4 bases from V and 6 bases from J, with 14 bases between. This CDR3 region has 13 residues. The germline CDR1 and CDR2 sequences are SQVTM and ANQGSEA.

The chain couples TRBV28 to TRBJ2-1; tentative D call: TRBD1 (6 bases). Germline V gene lookup returns CDR1 MDHEN and CDR2 SYDVKM. CDR3 length: 12 residues. The V end lost 6 bases, the J end lost 7 bases, and 10 bases lay between the germline ends. CDR3 DNA sequence: TGTGCCAGCAGACAGGGTTTGAATGAGCAGTTCTTC. Amino acids: CASRQGLNEQFF.

V usage is TRBV12-3 or TRBV12-4 and J usage is TRBJ2-7; D is unclear. This CDR3 is 11 amino acids long. Trimming removed 3 bases from V and 6 bases from J, with 6 bases in between. CDR3 loop: CASSFFSEQYF. For the CDR3, the DNA is TGTGCCAGCAGTTTTTTTAGCGAGCAGTACTTC.

This clonotype was counted at least ten times. The chain recombines TRBV28 with TRBJ1-4; D is ambiguous. Germline lookup yields CDR1 MDHEN and CDR2 SYDVKM. The V end lost 9 bases, the J end lost 3 bases, and 11 bases lay between the germline ends. The length of the CDR3 is 13 residues. The DNA of the CDR3 is TGTGCCAGTCTGAGGGAAGCTAATGAAAAACTGTTTTTT. Amino acids: CASLREANEKLFF. Using reference TRBV28 and TRBJ1-4 for the parts outside the CDR3, the full variable domain is DVKVTQSSRYLVKRTGEKVFLECVQDMDHENMFWYRQDPGLGLRLIYFSYDVKMKEKGDIPEGYSVSREKKERFSLILESASTNQTSMYLCASLREANEKLFFGSGTQLSVL.

This clonotype has only a few counts. The V call is TRBV6-1, the J call TRBJ1-1; D gene uncertain. Germline assignment: CDR1 MNHNS and CDR2 SASEGT. This CDR3 is 12 amino acids long. Trimming left V 10 bases short and J 1 base short, with 10 bases between. The CDR3: CATRPWNTEAFF. In DNA form, the CDR3 reads TGTGCCACCCGGCCTTGGAACACTGAAGCTTTCTTT.

The chain links TRBV27 to TRBJ1-6; TRBD1 matches at 9 bases. The CDR3 has 15 residues. Germline CDR1 MNHEY, CDR2 SMNVEV (reference sequence). Trimming took 6 bases from V and 1 from J; bases not matched to a gene: 1. CDR3 residues: CASRGQGSYNSPLHF. CDR3 bases: TGTGCCAGCAGAGGACAGGGGTCCTATAATTCACCCCTCCACTTT.